This T cell receptor (beta chain) stems from a study of shared clonotypes between healthy human individuals. Generated by immunoSEQ multiplex PCR, the TCRdb table keeps only in-frame clones and is missing some. This table has over 400,000 clones, roughly 80% appearing once. Germline V gene lookup returns CDR1 MNHEY and CDR2 SMNVEV (reference sequence). This CDR3 spans 14 amino acids. The V segment lost 7 bases and the J segment 4 bases; nucleotides outside the gene matches: 3. The chain carries TRBV27 and TRBJ2-5, with 13 bases fitting TRBD2. The sequence was obtained from a woman in her forties in good health. Some clones in this sample may be carry-over from other donors' samples. The sequencing sample was made of PBMCs. CDR3 coding DNA: TGTGCCAGCACCCGACTAGCGGGAGGAGAGACCCAGTACTTC. This encodes CASTRLAGGETQYF.